Following are 25 T cell receptor beta chains from one sample sequenced in a study of cytomegalovirus exposure and HLA in healthy donors. Clones were sequenced by immunoSEQ multiplex PCR, and TCRdb holds only the in-frame ones, with some missing. Of about 280,000 clones in the sample, approximately 87% were seen once. Sequences were obtained from PBMCs. The source of these receptors is a woman under 30 in good health and CMV-seronegative.

The CDR3 DNA reads TGTGCCAGCAGCACGAGAGGGGAGACCCAGTACTTC. Residues: CASSTRGETQYF. The chain couples TRBV7-9 to TRBJ2-5; tentatively, D is TRBD2 (5 bases). Looked up from germline, CDR1 is SEHNR and CDR2 is FQNEAQ (reference sequence). The ends were cut back, 5 bases at V and 5 bases at J, with 9 bases in the middle. This CDR3 comprises 12 residues. The full variable domain, completed using reference TRBV7-9 and TRBJ2-5, is DTGVSQNPRHKITKRGQNVTFRCDPISEHNRLYWYRQTLGQGPEFLTYFQNEAQLEKSRLLSDRFSAERPKGSFSTLEIQRTEQGDSAMYLCASSTRGETQYFGPGTRLLVL.

This clone showed up just a few times. Other DNA variants within this sample encode the same CDR3. V usage is TRBV7-2 and J usage is TRBJ1-2; no definite D call. The germline V gene has CDR1 SGHTA and CDR2 FQGNSA. The CDR3 totals 13 residues. With 1 base removed from V and 4 bases from J, the gap between germline ends came to 7 bases. CDR3 nucleotides: TGTGCCAGCAGCTTAGACCGCGGCTATGGCTACACCTTC. It specifies CASSLDRGYGYTF.

The chain combines TRBV6-6 with TRBJ2-1, with D unclear. The CDR3 consists of 12 residues. V was pared by 4 bases and J by 4 bases, with 5 bases between. Germline assignment: CDR1 MNHNY and CDR2 SVGAGI (reference sequence). CDR3 nucleotides: TGTGCCAGCAGTTCCCAGTACAATGAGCAGTTCTTC. It is translated as CASSSQYNEQFF.

This clone was seen a handful of times. The chain employs TRBV7-9 and TRBJ2-7; D is unresolved. V dropped 1 base and J dropped 1 base, with 8 bases sitting between them. Germline CDR1 reads SEHNR; CDR2 reads FQNEAQ (reference sequence). There are 14 residues in the CDR3. The CDR3: CASSLVTESYEQYF. The CDR3 bases are TGTGCCAGCAGCTTAGTTACGGAGTCCTACGAGCAGTACTTC.

This chain joins TRBV28 and TRBJ2-7; D is possibly TRBD2 (5 bases). Germline CDR1 is MDHEN and CDR2 is SYDVKM. The CDR3 spans 14 residues. V was trimmed by 7 bases and J by 1 base, leaving 14 bases between them. The CDR3 loop reads CASKIPGGSYEQYF. Written as DNA, the CDR3 is TGTGCCAGCAAGATCCCTGGAGGTTCCTACGAGCAGTACTTC.

This chain links TRBV5-4 with TRBJ2-7; D might be TRBD1 (5 bases). The CDR3 spans 16 residues. Germline lookup yields CDR1 SGHNT and CDR2 YYREEE (reference sequence). V was shortened by 4 bases and J by 0 bases, with 17 bases between the two germline ends. CDR3 bases: TGTGCCAGCAGCAAATCGAACAGGAGACCCTCCTACGAGCAGTACTTC. This gives the protein CASSKSNRRPSYEQYF.

The chain carries TRBV30 and TRBJ1-5, with D possibly TRBD1 on 5 matching bases. The CDR3 consists of 12 residues. Trimming cost V 2 bases and J 6 bases, with 8 bases left between them. Germline CDR1 is GTSNPN and CDR2 is SVGIG (reference sequence). The CDR3: CAWSLRGQPQHF. The CDR3 bases are TGTGCCTGGAGTCTAAGGGGTCAGCCCCAGCATTTT.

V is TRBV28 and J is TRBJ2-2; the D gene is possibly TRBD1 (6 bases). The CDR3 is made up of 15 amino acids. The V and J ends lost 3 bases and 2 bases respectively, with 10 bases between them. The germline V gene encodes CDR1 MDHEN and CDR2 SYDVKM. The CDR3 DNA is TGTGCCAGCAGTTTCCGGACAGTAAACACCGGGGAGCTGTTTTTT. Translating gives CASSFRTVNTGELFF.

The chain links TRBV7-6 to TRBJ2-3; 8 bases align to TRBD2. The length of the CDR3 is 16 residues. The germline gives CDR1 SGHVS, CDR2 FNYEAQ. The V segment lost 5 bases and the J segment 2 bases; nucleotides outside the gene matches: 9. CDR3 region: CASSPGTRRITDTQYF. The CDR3 region has the DNA TGTGCCAGCAGCCCCGGGACTAGGAGAATCACAGATACGCAGTATTTT.

The chain employs TRBV5-1 and TRBJ2-7, with 7 bases matching TRBD2. The CDR3 contains 16 residues. V was pared by 4 bases and J by 3 bases, with 13 bases of the junction left unmatched. The germline V gene encodes CDR1 SGHRS and CDR2 YFSETQ. The CDR3 region has the DNA TGCGCCAGCAGCCCTCGGGGGGTGCGGGAGTTCTACGAGCAGTACTTC. As protein: CASSPRGVREFYEQYF.

This sequence joins TRBV5-1 and TRBJ1-2, with 8 bases fitting TRBD1. V shed 4 bases, J shed 2 bases, and the junction held 7 bases outside the gene matches. Per germline, CDR1 SGHRS and CDR2 YFSETQ. This CDR3 is built from 15 residues. CDR3: CASSPDRAGNYGYTF. DNA of the CDR3: TGCGCCAGCAGCCCGGACAGGGCGGGAAACTATGGCTACACCTTC.

The V call is TRBV27, the J call TRBJ2-5, with D unresolved. Germline CDR1 is MNHEY and CDR2 is SMNVEV (reference sequence). V was trimmed by 0 bases and J by 5 bases, leaving 16 bases between them. The CDR3 is 16 residues long. CDR3 coding DNA: TGTGCCAGCAGTTTATCCCCGAGCCTCTTGCGGGAGACCCAGTACTTC. Its protein is CASSLSPSLLRETQYF.

This chain uses TRBV5-1 with TRBJ2-1; unclear D gene. The germline gives CDR1 SGHRS, CDR2 YFSETQ. This CDR3 has 17 residues. V gave up 4 bases and J gave up 2 bases, with 19 bases separating them. CDR3 sequence: CASSRFSWQRPYNEQFF. For the CDR3, the DNA is TGCGCCAGCAGCCGGTTTAGCTGGCAGCGTCCCTACAATGAGCAGTTCTTC.

The V gene is TRBV11-3, the J gene TRBJ2-7; the D gene is possibly TRBD2 (6 bases). The CDR3 totals 13 residues. Trimming cost V 1 base and J 5 bases, with 9 bases left between them. The germline V gene has CDR1 SGHNT and CDR2 YENEEA. CDR3 residues: CASSLGGGNEQYF. The CDR3 DNA follows: TGTGCCAGCAGCTTAGGTGGGGGGAACGAGCAGTACTTC.

This chain uses TRBV5-1 with TRBJ2-3; no reliable D call. CDR3 length equals 14 residues. CDR1 SGHRS and CDR2 YFSETQ come from the germline V gene. V was cut by 1 base and J by 4 bases, with 10 bases left in between. CDR3: CASSLPRQADTQYF. The CDR3 nucleotides are TGCGCCAGCAGCTTGCCCCGACAAGCAGATACGCAGTATTTT.

V is TRBV10-1 and J is TRBJ2-5; D is perhaps TRBD1 (5 bases). Looked up from germline, CDR1 is WNHNN and CDR2 is SYGVQD (reference sequence). The CDR3 totals 13 residues. V dropped 6 bases and J dropped 7 bases, with 15 bases sitting between them. This CDR3 reads CASSKQERGTQYF. In DNA, the CDR3 is TGCGCCAGCAGCAAACAGGAACGCGGGACCCAGTACTTC.

Only a few counts were recorded for this clone. Different DNA sequences within this sample yield the same CDR3. The gene calls are TRBV7-3 and TRBJ1-1, with D possibly TRBD1 on 6 matching bases. CDR3 size: 14 residues. V lost 2 bases to trimming and J lost 5 bases, with 12 bases between them. Germline lookup yields CDR1 SGHTA and CDR2 FQGTGA. CDR3 loop: CASSLGGAGTEAFF. The CDR3 nucleotides read TGTGCCAGCAGCTTAGGGGGGGCAGGAACTGAAGCTTTCTTT.

This chain uses TRBV30 with TRBJ1-5; D call uncertain. The germline V gene has CDR1 GTSNPN and CDR2 SVGIG (reference sequence). This CDR3 region has 13 residues. Trimming left V 2 bases short and J 2 bases short, with 7 bases between. In DNA, the CDR3 is TGTGCCTGGAGTACACGGGGCAATCAGCCCCAGCATTTT. Its protein is CAWSTRGNQPQHF.

The rearrangement joins TRBV2 to TRBJ2-1, with D possibly being TRBD2 (6 bases). V was clipped by 6 bases and J by 5 bases, with 14 bases between them. CDR3 length equals 14 residues. Germline V CDR1 and CDR2: SNHLY, FYNNEI. CDR3 sequence reads: CASRPNPGDNEQFF. In nucleotides, the CDR3 is TGTGCCAGCAGACCTAACCCGGGGGACAATGAGCAGTTCTTC. The full variable domain, rest sourced from reference TRBV2 and TRBJ2-1, is EPEVTQTPSHQVTQMGQEVILRCVPISNHLYFYWYRQILGQKVEFLVSFYNNEISEKSEIFDDQFSVERPDGSNFTLKIRSTKLEDSAMYFCASRPNPGDNEQFFGPGTRLTVL.

The J gene is TRBJ2-7, the V gene TRBV7-2; 7 bases fit TRBD2. V lost 6 bases, J lost 6 bases, and 8 bases stayed unmatched. Germline V gene lookup returns CDR1 SGHTA and CDR2 FQGNSA. This CDR3 has 13 residues. The CDR3, as DNA: TGTGCCAGCAGAAGGGACTACCGGGGCGAGCAGTACTTC. This codes for CASRRDYRGEQYF. Looking up the rest from reference TRBV7-2 and TRBJ2-7 gives the full variable domain: GAGVSQSPSNKVTEKGKDVELRCDPISGHTALYWYRQSLGQGLEFLIYFQGNSAPDKSGLPSDRFSAERTGGSVSTLTIQRTQQEDSAVYLCASRRDYRGEQYFGPGTRLTVT.

This chain uses TRBV19 with TRBJ1-1; no clear D. Per germline, CDR1 LNHDA and CDR2 SQIVND (reference sequence). The CDR3 is 14 residues long. Trimming removed 5 bases at V and 0 bases at J, with 10 bases between. CDR3 residues: CASSLGSMNTEAFF. Here the CDR3 DNA reads TGTGCCAGTAGTCTCGGGAGCATGAACACTGAAGCTTTCTTT.

This clone appeared once. This chain links TRBV27 with TRBJ2-6; D is uncertain. CDR1 and CDR2 from the germline V gene are MNHEY and SMNVEV (reference sequence). V was clipped by 5 bases and J by 0 bases, with 14 bases between them. There are 17 residues in the CDR3. The DNA for the CDR3 is TGTGCCAGCAGTCCTATGGGCAGCTACTCTGGGGCCAACGTCCTGACTTTC. Its translation: CASSPMGSYSGANVLTF.

The chain carries TRBV7-8 and TRBJ2-5; 8 bases map to TRBD2. The CDR3 is 15 amino acids. Germline V CDR1 and CDR2: SGHVS, FQNEAQ. Unmatched junction bases numbered 10, after V lost 5 bases and J lost 5 bases. The DNA for the CDR3 is TGTGCCAGCAGCGTACGGGAGGGCCAAGCGGAGACCCAGTACTTC. Protein product: CASSVREGQAETQYF.

This clone was observed once. The V call is TRBV4-2, the J call TRBJ2-1; 8 bases are a match to TRBD2. From germline, CDR1 is LGHNA and CDR2 YNFKEQ. Losses at the gene ends were 4 bases for V and 5 bases for J; bases not matched to a gene: 10. This CDR3 region has 16 residues. The chain's CDR3 is CASSRSREDPNNEQFF. The CDR3 nucleotides read TGTGCCAGCAGCCGATCGCGGGAGGATCCCAACAATGAGCAGTTCTTC.

The chain carries TRBV7-6 and TRBJ2-7; no definite D call. Trimming stripped 3 bases from V and 0 bases from J, with 9 bases between. Germline V gives CDR1 SGHVS, CDR2 FNYEAQ. The CDR3 totals 14 residues. CDR3 DNA: TGTGCCAGCAGCTTGTACAGAGACTCCTACGAGCAGTACTTC. It specifies CASSLYRDSYEQYF.